The entry that follows covers one TCR beta chain sequence. The length of the CDR3 is 13 residues. Unmatched junction bases numbered 3, after V lost 7 bases and J lost 0 bases. Germline V gene sequence: CDR1 DFQATT, CDR2 SNEGSKA (reference sequence). The entry originates in a study of CD8 T cells in Susac syndrome. Random hexamers were used to reverse transcribe an amount of about 0.5 to 1 ug RNA. TCRdb re-analysed the immunoSEQ multiplex PCR reads in MiXCR, keeping a single row per CDR3 protein. Of under 200,000 distinct CDR3 sequences listed, about 96% are singletons. The receptor was isolated from a human donor with Susac syndrome. The rearrangement joins TRBV20-1 to TRBJ2-3, with 8 positions matching TRBD2. The sequenced sample consisted of CD4+ T cells from PBMCs. CDR3 amino acids: CSERGISTDTQYF. The CDR3 DNA follows: TGCAGTGAGCGGGGGATCAGCACAGATACGCAGTATTTT.